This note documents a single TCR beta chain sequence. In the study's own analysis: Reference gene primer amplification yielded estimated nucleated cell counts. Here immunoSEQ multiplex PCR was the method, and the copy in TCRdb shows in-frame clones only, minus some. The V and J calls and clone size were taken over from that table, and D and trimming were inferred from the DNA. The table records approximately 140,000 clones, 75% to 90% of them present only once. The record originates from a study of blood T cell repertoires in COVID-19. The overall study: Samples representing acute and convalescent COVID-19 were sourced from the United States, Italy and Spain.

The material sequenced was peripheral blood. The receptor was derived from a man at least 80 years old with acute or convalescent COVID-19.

The CDR3 region has the DNA TGCGCCAGCAGCTTGGTTGGGGGGAATGAGCAGTTCTTC. It translates to CASSLVGGNEQFF. The chain has TRBV5-1 and TRBJ2-1; a possible D gene is TRBD2 (6 bases). The germline V gene has CDR1 SGHRS and CDR2 YFSETQ. With 0 bases removed from V and 7 bases from J, the gap between germline ends came to 8 bases. This CDR3 is built from 13 residues.